This passage covers 9 T cell receptor beta chains from one sample sequenced in a study of beta chain features in type 1 diabetes. What these receptors recognize is not known. TCRB transcripts that were expressed got sequenced, as all of the isolated RNA had been reverse transcribed. Clones were read by immunoSEQ multiplex PCR, and TCRdb kept only the in-frame ones, dropping some. The sample has 300,000 to 400,000 clones; 7% to 10% are singletons. Whole-study findings and limits: Shortening that was moderate but significant affected the TCRB CDR3s of Type 1 diabetes patients in all four CD4+ subsets.

What was sequenced was central memory CD4+ T cells from blood. Receptors were obtained from a young man with type 1 diabetes.

This clone was seen a handful of times. The J gene is TRBJ1-2, the V gene TRBV7-9, with unresolved D. The CDR3 spans 14 residues. With 5 bases removed from V and 0 bases from J, the gap between germline ends came to 10 bases. In germline, CDR1 is SEHNR, CDR2 FQNEAQ (reference sequence). CDR3 DNA: TGTGCCAGCAGCCCAACCTTACCTAACTATGGCTACACCTTC. It translates to CASSPTLPNYGYTF.

The V call is TRBV21-1, the J call TRBJ2-5; TRBD2, the table's D call, was not compared with the DNA. TRBV21-1 is a pseudogene segment. CDR3 length: 14 amino acids. The CDR3 region has the DNA TGTGCCAGCAGCACCTGGACTAGCGAAGAGACCCAGTACTTC. Protein product: CASSTWTSEETQYF.

This clone was seen ten or more times. The rearrangement uses TRBV7-8 and TRBJ2-3; 7 nucleotides match TRBD2. Germline trimming cut 1 base from V and 1 base from J; bases unmatched to any gene: 5. Germline values: CDR1 SGHVS, CDR2 FQNEAQ. The CDR3 is 16 residues long. This chain's CDR3 is CASSLVLAEGTDTQYF. CDR3 bases: TGTGCCAGCAGCTTAGTTCTAGCGGAGGGCACAGATACGCAGTATTTT.

The chain uses TRBV7-2 and TRBJ2-7; D gene ambiguous. V lost 5 bases, J lost 0 bases, and 20 bases lay in between. Germline CDR1 is SGHTA and CDR2 is FQGNSA. This CDR3 is 17 amino acids long. CDR3 sequence (DNA): TGTGCCAGCAGCGTAGGGATTGCACCTCCGTGCTCCTACGAGCAGTACTTC. It codes for CASSVGIAPPCSYEQYF.

Note on this clone: The same CDR3 can be traced to other DNA sequences in this sample. The CDR3 here is CASSSQGSGELFF. Written as DNA, the CDR3 is TGTGCCAGCAGTTCACAGGGGTCCGGGGAGCTGTTTTTT. The V and J genes are TRBV2 and TRBJ2-2; 7 positions agree with TRBD1. The V and J ends lost 5 bases and 6 bases, in that order; junction bases with no gene match: 3. This CDR3 region has 13 residues. Per the germline V gene, CDR1 is SNHLY and CDR2 is FYNNEI.

There are a few counts of this clone. This chain connects TRBV6-5 to TRBJ2-1; 12 positions match TRBD2. Germline V CDR1 and CDR2: MNHEY, SVGAGI. V shed 6 bases, J shed 7 bases, and the junction held 4 bases outside the gene matches. The CDR3 contains 14 residues. CDR3: CASRTSGGKNEQFF. The CDR3 region has the DNA TGTGCCAGCAGAACTAGCGGGGGGAAAAATGAGCAGTTCTTC.

There are a few counts of this clone. The chain links TRBV6-5 to TRBJ1-1; 7 bases map to TRBD1. Per germline, CDR1 MNHEY and CDR2 SVGAGI. Germline trimming cut 2 bases from V and 4 bases from J; bases unmatched to any gene: 4. This CDR3 contains 14 residues. CDR3 coding DNA: TGTGCCAGCAGTTACACCCGACAGGGCACTGAAGCTTTCTTT. Translating gives CASSYTRQGTEAFF.

The table lists this clone with a few counts. This rearrangement joins TRBV2 to TRBJ1-1; D is perhaps TRBD1 (5 bases). CDR1 is SNHLY, CDR2 FYNNEI, per germline. The CDR3 is made up of 15 amino acids. The V gene lost 3 bases and the J gene lost 1 base, with 12 bases spanning the gap. CDR3 region: CASSDPGTPNTEAFF. The CDR3 DNA sequence: TGTGCCAGCAGTGATCCGGGGACGCCGAACACTGAAGCTTTCTTT.

The V and J genes are TRBV29-1 and TRBJ1-2; D is possibly TRBD1 (6 bases). V was pared by 6 bases and J by 8 bases, with 19 bases between. The CDR3 spans 13 residues. Germline-derived CDR1 and CDR2 are SQVTM and ANQGSEA. CDR3 sequence reads: CSVGQGTGDGYTF. CDR3 bases: TGCAGCGTGGGTCAGGGGACCGGAGACGGCTACACCTTC.